The 17 T cell receptor beta chains in this list originate from one sample, sequenced in a study of T cells in Graves' hyperthyroidism and ophthalmopathy. The TCR beta CDR3 regions underwent amplification using RNA transcripts as the source. With the HTBI primer set, the TCR CDR3 went through a first round of RT-PCR. In TCRdb, the multiplex PCR reads were re-called with MiXCR into one record per CDR3 protein. The sample shows about 520,000 distinct CDR3 sequences, around a quarter of them seen only once. Sequencing was carried out using blood. These receptor sequences come from a woman aged 25 to 39 with Graves' ophthalmopathy.

This clonotype was observed at least ten times. J is TRBJ2-5 and V is TRBV19; D is undetermined. CDR3 length equals 13 residues. V was trimmed by 2 bases and J by 4 bases, leaving 8 bases between them. Per the germline V gene, CDR1 is LNHDA and CDR2 is SQIVND (reference sequence). In nucleotides, the CDR3 is TGTGCCAGTAGTATAAGTATCCGAGAGACCCAGTACTTC. Its protein is CASSISIRETQYF.

This clonotype was observed many times. The genes are TRBV15 and TRBJ2-7, with D perhaps matching TRBD1 (6 bases). Germline CDR1 LNHNV, CDR2 YYDKDF (reference sequence). This CDR3 contains 15 residues. V lost 0 bases, J lost 4 bases, and 13 bases lay in between. CDR3 sequence: CATSRDADRLYEQYF. CDR3 in DNA: TGTGCCACCAGCAGAGATGCGGACAGACTTTACGAGCAGTACTTC.

The chain combines TRBV10-3 with TRBJ1-5, with a weak D call TRBD1 (5 bases). Trimming removed 8 bases from V and 8 bases from J, with 22 bases in between. CDR3 length: 15 amino acids. Germline CDR1 ENHRY, CDR2 SYGVKD. In nucleotides, the CDR3 is TGTGCCATCTCCTCGTGGGACGGGTGTAGTAAGCCCCAGCATTTT. Its protein product is CAISSWDGCSKPQHF.

At least ten counts were recorded for this clonotype. This sequence joins TRBV27 and TRBJ1-2; D remains unclear. The CDR3 sequence is 13 residues long. Germline values: CDR1 MNHEY, CDR2 SMNVEV (reference sequence). With 3 bases removed from V and 6 bases from J, the gap between germline ends came to 11 bases. CDR3 sequence: CASSLREGDGYTF. In DNA, the CDR3 is TGTGCCAGCAGTTTGAGGGAAGGAGATGGCTACACCTTC.

The chain employs TRBV6-5 and TRBJ2-7, with D possibly TRBD1 on 5 matching bases. Germline CDR1 MNHEY, CDR2 SVGAGI. Trimming cost V 3 bases and J 5 bases, with 11 bases left between them. The CDR3 loop spans 13 amino acids. CDR3: CASSYSGADEQYF. The CDR3 nucleotides read TGTGCCAGCAGTTATTCTGGGGCCGACGAGCAGTACTTC.

CDR3 residues: CASRTDDEQYF. The CDR3 bases are TGTGCCAGCAGGACGGACGACGAGCAGTACTTC. The chain joins TRBV7-8 to TRBJ2-7, with D unresolved. CDR1 SGHVS and CDR2 FQNEAQ come from the germline V gene. The CDR3 is 11 residues long. Trimming took 6 bases from V and 5 from J, leaving 8 bases between them. Full variable domain (remainder filled in from reference TRBV7-8 and TRBJ2-7): GAGVSQSPRYKVAKRGQDVALRCDPISGHVSLFWYQQALGQGPEFLTYFQNEAQLDKSGLPSDRFFAERPEGSVSTLKIQRTQQEDSAVYLCASRTDDEQYFGPGTRLTVT.

The table lists this clonotype with many counts. J is TRBJ2-5 and V is TRBV19; the D gene could be TRBD1 or TRBD2 (5 bases each). The V end lost 9 bases, the J end lost 5 bases, and 19 bases lay between the germline ends. CDR3 length equals 14 residues. CDR1 and CDR2 from the germline V gene are LNHDA and SQIVND (reference sequence). The CDR3 region is CASSHGRGDETQYF. The CDR3 nucleotides read TGTGCCAGCAGCCACGGTCGAGGGGACGAGACCCAGTACTTC.

This clonotype was observed at least ten times. The chain joins TRBV2 to TRBJ2-7, with D perhaps given as TRBD1 or TRBD2 (6 bases each). The V end lost 1 base, the J end lost 3 bases, and 10 bases lay between the germline ends. Germline values: CDR1 SNHLY, CDR2 FYNNEI. This CDR3 contains 14 residues. CDR3 sequence (DNA): TGTGCCAGCAGTGAAGGCAGGGGAGGCTACGAGCAGTACTTC. This gives the protein CASSEGRGGYEQYF.

This clonotype was detected many times. The CDR3 is CATRAQGAIKSVAFF. The CDR3 nucleotides read TGTGCCACCAGGGCACAGGGGGCAATTAAGAGTGTGGCTTTCTTT. The rearrangement uses TRBV24-1 and TRBJ1-1, with TRBD1 matching over 9 bases. J gave up 11 bases and V 7 bases, and 16 bases lay outside the gene matches. The V gene's germline CDR1 is KGHDR and CDR2 SFDVKD. This CDR3 has 15 residues.

This clonotype showed up many times. The chain couples TRBV7-8 to TRBJ1-5, with a weak D call TRBD1 (6 bases). Germline assignment: CDR1 SGHVS and CDR2 FQNEAQ. This CDR3 spans 15 amino acids. V was trimmed by 1 base and J by 3 bases, leaving 10 bases between them. The CDR3 loop is CASSLGSGANQPQHF. The CDR3 DNA reads as TGTGCCAGCAGCTTAGGGTCGGGGGCCAATCAGCCCCAGCATTTT.

This clonotype appeared many times. This chain links TRBV5-1 with TRBJ1-5, with D possibly being TRBD1 (6 bases). From germline, CDR1 is SGHRS and CDR2 YFSETQ. V lost 1 base to trimming and J lost 1 base, with 21 bases between them. This CDR3 is 19 amino acids long. CDR3 in DNA: TGCGCCAGCAGCTTGCCAGGGGTATACACGCGGCGCAGCAATCAGCCCCAGCATTTT. Protein: CASSLPGVYTRRSNQPQHF.

This clonotype was seen ten or more times. The CDR3 DNA reads TGTGCCATCCGAACCGGGGGACCGAACACTGAAGCTTTCTTT. It yields the protein CAIRTGGPNTEAFF. V is TRBV6-1 and J is TRBJ1-1; TRBD1 might be the D (5 bases). The germline CDR1 and CDR2 sequences are MNHNS and SASEGT. The CDR3 totals 14 residues. V dropped 10 bases and J dropped 1 base, with 16 bases sitting between them.

In this sample, this clonotype turned up many times. The CDR3 DNA reads as TGTGCCAGCTCACCACAGGGTACAGGGGGCACTGAAGCTTTCTTT. Its translation is CASSPQGTGGTEAFF. This sequence joins TRBV18 and TRBJ1-1, with TRBD1 matching over 8 bases. This CDR3 spans 15 amino acids. Germline loops: CDR1 KGHSH, CDR2 LQKENI. V was clipped by 1 base and J by 4 bases; unmatched bases: 5.

This rearrangement joins TRBV29-1 to TRBJ2-7; D may be TRBD1 or TRBD2 (5 bases each). The CDR3 covers 15 residues. V dropped 4 bases and J dropped 0 bases, with 16 bases sitting between them. CDR1 SQVTM and CDR2 ANQGSEA come from the germline V gene. Here the CDR3 DNA reads TGCAGCGTTGGAGGGACCCGGGACCTCTCCTACGAGCAGTACTTC. This translates into CSVGGTRDLSYEQYF.

This clonotype occurred many times. The CDR3 region has the DNA TGTGCCAGCAGTTACTCGCGTGAACAGGGAAGGACTGAAGCTTTCTTT. It specifies CASSYSREQGRTEAFF. The chain employs TRBV6-5 and TRBJ1-1; TRBD1 might be the D (6 bases). This CDR3 contains 16 residues. CDR1 and CDR2 (germline): MNHEY, SVGAGI. Trimming took 0 bases from V and 5 from J, leaving 16 bases between them.

There are many counts of this clonotype. V is TRBV12-3 or TRBV12-4 and J is TRBJ1-5; D is ambiguous. This CDR3 region has 12 residues. The V and J ends lost 5 bases and 10 bases respectively, with 12 bases between them. The CDR3 sequence is CASSTQSGPQHF. The CDR3 DNA follows: TGTGCCAGCAGTACGCAATCAGGACCCCAGCATTTT.

The rearrangement links TRBV12-3 or TRBV12-4 to TRBJ1-2, with D perhaps matching TRBD1 (5 bases). This CDR3 region has 11 residues. Trimming took 2 bases from V and 14 from J, leaving 12 bases between them. In nucleotides, the CDR3 is TGTGCCAGCAGTTTAAGGGGAGCCATAACCTTC. Translated: CASSLRGAITF.